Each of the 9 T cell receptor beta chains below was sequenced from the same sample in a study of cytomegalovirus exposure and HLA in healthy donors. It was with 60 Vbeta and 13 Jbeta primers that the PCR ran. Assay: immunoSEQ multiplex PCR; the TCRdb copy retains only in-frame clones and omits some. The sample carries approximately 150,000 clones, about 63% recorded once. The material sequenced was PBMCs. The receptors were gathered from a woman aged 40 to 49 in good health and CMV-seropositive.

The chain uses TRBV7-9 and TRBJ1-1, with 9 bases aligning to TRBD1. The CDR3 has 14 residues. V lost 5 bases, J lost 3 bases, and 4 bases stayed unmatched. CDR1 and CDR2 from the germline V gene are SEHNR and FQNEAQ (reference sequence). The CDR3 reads CASSIGQGHTEAFF. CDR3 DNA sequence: TGTGCCAGCAGCATTGGACAGGGGCACACTGAAGCTTTCTTT.

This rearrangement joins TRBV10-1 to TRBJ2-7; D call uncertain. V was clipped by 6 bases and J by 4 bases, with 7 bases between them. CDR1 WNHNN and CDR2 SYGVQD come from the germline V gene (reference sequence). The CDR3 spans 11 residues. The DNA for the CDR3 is TGCGCCAGCAGCGCTAATTACGAGCAGTACTTC. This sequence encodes CASSANYEQYF.

The CDR3 region has the DNA TGTGCCAGCAGCGGACAGGGGTTGCTCGATGGCTACACCTTC. Protein: CASSGQGLLDGYTF. The chain links TRBV6-5 to TRBJ1-2, with 9 bases matching TRBD1. Germline lookup yields CDR1 MNHEY and CDR2 SVGAGI. This CDR3 region has 14 residues. After removal of 6 bases from V and 6 bases from J, the junction contained 8 bases not matched to a gene.

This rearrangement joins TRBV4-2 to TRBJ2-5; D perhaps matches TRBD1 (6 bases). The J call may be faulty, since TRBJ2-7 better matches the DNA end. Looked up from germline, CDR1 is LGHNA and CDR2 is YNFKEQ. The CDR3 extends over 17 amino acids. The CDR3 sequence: CASSLYREQGLGYEQYF. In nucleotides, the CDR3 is TGTGCCAGCAGCCTTTACCGGGAACAGGGTCTGGGGTACGAGCAGTACTTC.

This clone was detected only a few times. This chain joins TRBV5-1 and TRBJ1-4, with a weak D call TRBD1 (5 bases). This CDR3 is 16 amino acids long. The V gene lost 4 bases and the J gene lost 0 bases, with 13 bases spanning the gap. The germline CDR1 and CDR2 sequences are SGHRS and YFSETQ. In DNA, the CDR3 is TGCGCCAGCAGCGGTAGGGACTCTTCAACTAATGAAAAACTGTTTTTT. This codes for CASSGRDSSTNEKLFF.

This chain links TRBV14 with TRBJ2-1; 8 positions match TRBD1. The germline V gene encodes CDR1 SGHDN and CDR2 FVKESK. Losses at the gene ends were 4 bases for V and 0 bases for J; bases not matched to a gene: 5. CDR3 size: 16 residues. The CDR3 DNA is TGTGCCAGCAGCCGACCGGGACAGGACTCCTACAATGAGCAGTTCTTC. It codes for CASSRPGQDSYNEQFF.

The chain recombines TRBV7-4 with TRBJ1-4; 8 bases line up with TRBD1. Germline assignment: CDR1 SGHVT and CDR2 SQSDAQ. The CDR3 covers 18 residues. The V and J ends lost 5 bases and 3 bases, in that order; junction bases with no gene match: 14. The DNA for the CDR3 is TGTGCCAGCAGCCGCAGAATTAGGACAGGGAGGCCTAATGAAAAACTGTTTTTT. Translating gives CASSRRIRTGRPNEKLFF.

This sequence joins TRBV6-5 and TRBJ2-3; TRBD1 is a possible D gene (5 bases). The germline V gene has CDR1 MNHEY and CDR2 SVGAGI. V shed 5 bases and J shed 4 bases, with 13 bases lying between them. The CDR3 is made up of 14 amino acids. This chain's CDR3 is CASSQGVVSDTQYF. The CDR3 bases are TGTGCCAGCAGTCAGGGTGTGGTGTCAGATACGCAGTATTTT.

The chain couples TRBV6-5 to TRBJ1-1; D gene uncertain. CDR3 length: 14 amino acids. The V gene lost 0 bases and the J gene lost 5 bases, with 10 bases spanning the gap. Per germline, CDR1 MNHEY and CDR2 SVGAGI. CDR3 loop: CASSYSESRTEAFF. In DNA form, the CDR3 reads TGTGCCAGCAGTTACTCCGAGAGCCGGACTGAAGCTTTCTTT.